The T cell receptor beta chain under discussion was sequenced for a study of cytomegalovirus exposure and HLA in healthy donors (TCRdb year 2017). For context, the study as a whole: An earlier analysis of some 600 of the donors reported approximately 300 Gb of sequence data and roughly 120 million unique TCR beta sequences obtained from around 180 million T cells. An early release covering roughly 600 HLA-typed donors comprised approximately 300 gigabases of sequencing data and tens of millions of unique TCR sequences. Of the approximately 400 genotyped donors, 65% to 90% were placed in the genetic ancestry cluster associated with self-reported Caucasian donors. The study aimed to test whether cataloging public T cell receptors could reveal signatures of past pathogen exposure. Using immunosequencing, the study profiled T cell repertoires from 500 to 800 subjects and related those repertoires to cytomegalovirus serostatus. A separate validation cohort of roughly 130 different subjects was used in addition to the approximately 640-subject first cohort. To predict cytomegalovirus infection status, the study brought together high-throughput TCR immunosequencing, statistical association of individual TCRs with disease status, and machine learning. A later analysis re-analyzed previously published TCR beta repertoires from about 600 donors and added high-resolution HLA genotyping to study TCR occurrence patterns. Rather than using new phenotypic data, the later analysis identified candidate immune exposures from TCR beta sequences and from how often those sequences occurred across donors. To decide whether each TCR beta V gene segment behaved as functional or pseudogenic, an earlier analysis of approximately 620 of the donors relied on high-throughput TCR beta sequencing. Donor age, sex, ethnicity and CMV serostatus were collected together with the repertoire data. A later genetic analysis used genome-wide SNP genotypes for about 65% of the roughly 670 donors, treating that subset as a discovery cohort. Every discovery cohort repertoire had been produced on one sequencing platform. Both class I and class II loci were covered by HLA typing, at four-digit resolution. The number of donors typed differed by locus, with about 629-630 for A, B, C, DRB1 and DQB1, around 500 for DQA1, approximately 580 for DPA1, and approximately 470 for DPB1. Four or five DR-DQ haplotypes were handled as single units for association and clustering because linkage in the cohort was strong. Across approximately 400 genotyped donors of the cohort, an average of approximately 220,000 unique TCR beta nucleotide sequences per donor were sequenced, and roughly 20% of those sequences were non-productive.

Broader findings and caveats from the paper: According to the authors, the approach could potentially be generalized to other disease states and immunological phenotypes. In a later analysis, the rate of TCR association differed among HLA loci, with DRB1 alleles having the most associated TCRs and HLA-C alleles having the fewest. V-gene and J-gene trimming of TCR beta chains was associated with a missense DCLRE1C variant in a later genetic analysis, and the association was replicated in an independent cohort. According to a later analysis, most CMV-associated TCR beta chains appeared to be HLA-restricted, and the HLA associations seemed to be driven largely by CMV exposure. Because counts were too low, seventeen rarely observed V segments, including chromosome 9 orphons, were left out of the earlier analysis of 587 of the donors. In an earlier analysis of fewer than 700 of the donors, most TCR beta V segments appeared in productive rearrangements about 87% or about 30% of the time, broadly matching IMGT annotations. Presence/absence analyses assumed roughly uniform sequencing depth across donors, an assumption that may not hold. Most TCR sequences were observed very rarely across donors, whereas some public TCRs were present in many individuals. Because the 87-base-pair reads could not distinguish some IMGT-functional V segments, including TRBV6-2 and TRBV6-3, those segments were excluded. The cohort was sequenced for TCR beta chains only, and without alpha or paired-chain data the features that could be detected were limited. HLA typing was unavailable for some donors at each locus, so association tests used only the typed subset. In both the original and validation cohorts, the classifier was reported to diagnose cytomegalovirus status with high specificity and sensitivity. The only immune exposure information available for the cohort was CMV serostatus. A further reported finding was that TCR beta sequences accurately predicted the HLA-A and HLA-B alleles for most subjects in the first cohort. A few of the identified cytomegalovirus-associated TCR beta chains were confirmed in vitro to be specific for cytomegalovirus antigens. In the study, 164 TCR beta chains were listed as associated with cytomegalovirus. A cluster of highly shared sequence variants was judged likely to be a technical artifact of the sequencing pipeline. A later analysis reported that several top co-occurrence clusters appeared linked to parvovirus B19, influenza, CMV and Epstein-Barr virus. In a later analysis, HLA-associated TCR beta chains showed more clonal expansion and lower generation probabilities than non-associated chains that were equally common. A later genetic analysis reported fewer N-insertions in productive TCRs among donors in an Asian-associated ancestry cluster than the approximately 670-donor mean. Correlated functional status among segregating V segments might reflect linkage disequilibrium, but an unknown experimental factor could not be ruled out. When HLA alleles, especially DR and DQ, strongly co-occurred, TCR associations were difficult to assign to individual alleles. At a false discovery rate of 0.05, a later analysis linked some 17,000 TCR beta sequences to specific HLA alleles.

The library relied on the immunoSEQ multiplex PCR assay. For the multiplex PCR, a mixture combining 60 forward primers for TCR Vbeta segments and 13 reverse primers for TCR Jbeta segments was used. A multiplex PCR assay on genomic DNA amplified the CDR3 region of rearranged TCR beta genes. On the Illumina HiSeq System, the amplified TCR beta libraries were sequenced as 87-base-pair reads. Concerning the study's data processing: In a later analysis, roughly 80 million unique TCR beta chains were counted across the roughly 670 repertoires, and approximately 11 million of these chains were shared by at least two donors. Raw reads were error-corrected and collapsed into unique sequences with a nearest-neighbor algorithm that merged closely related sequences to remove PCR and sequencing errors. Alignment of CDR3 sequences to IMGT reference sequences was used to assign V, D and J gene segments. For a sequence to be retained, a match of at least six nucleotides to both a V gene segment and a J gene segment was required. Rearrangements were classified as productive when the CDR3 lacked stop codons and remained in frame with V and J, and all other rearrangements were classified as non-productive. Following IMGT convention, CDR3 was defined as the stretch from the second conserved V-encoded cysteine to the conserved J-encoded phenylalanine. Sequences without an unambiguous match to a single V gene segment were excluded from the earlier analysis of about 600 of the donors. In an earlier analysis of approximately 500 of the donors, a V segment was called functional when productive rearrangements were above 56.7%, and segregating when the standard deviation between donors exceeded 5%. A statistical classification framework was built for diagnosing cytomegalovirus status from the catalog of TCR beta chain sequences. A later analysis assigned V and J genes by comparing TCR nucleotide sequences with IMGT/GENE-DB human TR gene sequences. A later analysis assigned CDR3 sequences and most-parsimonious VDJ recombination scenarios with the TCRdist pipeline. In a later analysis, each TCR beta chain was defined by its CDR3 amino acid sequence together with its V-gene family, and reads without a unique V-gene family were excluded. A later analysis removed over 500 highly shared, low-generation-probability nucleotide sequences to deal with suspected cross-contamination and a sequencing artifact. A later analysis calculated a clonal expansion index for each public chain from normalized within-repertoire ranks of inferred template counts. In a later analysis, generation probabilities were computed using a VDJ recombination model fitted to out-of-frame rearrangements, and the results were checked against IGoR. Hypergeometric tests were used in a later analysis to score TCR-TCR, TCR-HLA and TCR-CMV co-occurrence, with a repertoire-size bias correction applied to the TCR pairs. False discovery rates were estimated in a later analysis by permuting HLA or CMV assignments 20 times. A later analysis grouped co-occurring TCRs with DBSCAN, adding TCRdist sequence similarity when clustering within HLA-allele-positive subsets. For co-occurrence clustering, repertoires with fewer than 30,000 or more than 120,000 public chains were excluded, along with five repertoires with anomalous nucleotide sharing. TCRdb took this table from immuneACCESS and kept in-frame rearrangements with V and J called. Such tables lack part of the clones; where checked against another copy, unresolved V genes explain under half of the gap, and the rest is unexplained. V and J calls and clone size are copied from that table; D and trimming were computed from the DNA. The sample contains roughly 130,000 clones, 80% of them found a single time. The ten largest clones capture 1% of the sample.

Worth noting for this clone: The antigen this receptor binds is unknown. There are no base qualities to consult, and no much larger clone falls within one base.

The cohort was made up of 650 to 700 healthy bone marrow donors. At the time of sampling, all cohort members were nominally healthy, though unrecorded immune exposures were likely present. The donor was CMV seronegative and belonged to the group of 352 seronegative cohort members. Every donor gave a peripheral blood sample, and the peripheral blood mononuclear cells from that sample were used for TCR beta sequencing. The Qiagen DNeasy Blood Extraction Kit was used to extract genomic DNA from the blood cell samples. V and J lose 2 bases and 5 bases, and a span of 12 bases separates them. CDR3 length: 14 amino acids, cysteine to phenylalanine. The only DNA kept is the CDR3, 42 bases in frame from the first base. Via the germline V gene (reference sequence), CDR1 is LNHDA and CDR2 SQIVND.

The receptor comes from a man aged 40-55 years in good health and CMV-seronegative. This sequence uses TRBV19 and TRBJ2-5, and the D gene may be TRBD2, 7 bases matching. Sequencing was carried out using PBMCs. DNA sequence: TGTGCCAGTAGTATATCGGGGGGCGTTGAGACCCAGTACTTC. Translated, it gives CASSISGGVETQYF.